These 20 T cell receptor beta chains originate from one sample sequenced in a study of OX40 agonist ivuxolimab in advanced cancers. Clones were sequenced by immunoSEQ multiplex PCR, and TCRdb holds only the in-frame ones, with some missing. The data hold around 50,000 clones, with roughly 86% observed a single time. The sample was CD4+ or CD8+ T cells sorted from blood, taken in a trial of the OX40 agonist ivuxolimab. The receptor set was obtained from an adult with an advanced solid tumor such as melanoma, head and neck, liver or kidney cancer.

The chain carries TRBV19 and TRBJ2-1; no firm D call. V was trimmed by 3 bases and J by 3 bases, leaving 15 bases between them. Germline V gives CDR1 LNHDA, CDR2 SQIVND (reference sequence). The CDR3 loop spans 16 amino acids. CDR3 in amino acids: CASSMQHQAFYNEQFF. For the CDR3, the DNA is TGTGCCAGTAGTATGCAGCACCAGGCGTTCTACAATGAGCAGTTCTTC.

Concerning this clone itself: At the DNA level, this CDR3 is encoded by other sequences in the same sample as well. V and J are TRBV14 and TRBJ1-1; D remains unclear. With 5 bases removed from V and 1 base from J, the gap between germline ends came to 11 bases. Germline V gene lookup returns CDR1 SGHDN and CDR2 FVKESK. The CDR3 has 14 amino acids. The CDR3 spells CASSVLGGNTEAFF. The CDR3 DNA is TGTGCCAGCAGCGTTTTAGGCGGGAACACTGAAGCTTTCTTT.

The chain joins TRBV9 to TRBJ2-7; TRBD2 might be the D (5 bases). The CDR3 is 15 residues long. Germline assignment: CDR1 SGDLS and CDR2 YYNGEE. V was cut by 4 bases and J by 5 bases, with 19 bases left in between. CDR3 loop: CASSRRATAADEQYF. The CDR3 coding sequence is TGTGCCAGCAGCCGTAGGGCCACAGCGGCAGACGAGCAGTACTTC.

CDR3 loop: CASTYLQDLGLHGYTF. The CDR3 nucleotides are TGTGCCAGCACCTACCTCCAGGACTTGGGACTTCATGGCTACACCTTC. V and J are TRBV6-6 and TRBJ1-2, with D possibly TRBD1 on 5 matching bases. This CDR3 is built from 16 residues. Trimming removed 7 bases at V and 6 bases at J, with 24 bases between. Per germline, CDR1 MNHNY and CDR2 SVGAGI (reference sequence).

The rearrangement joins TRBV7-9 to TRBJ2-5, with D perhaps matching TRBD2 (5 bases). V was cut by 2 bases and J by 5 bases, with 6 bases left in between. Germline V gene sequence: CDR1 SEHNR, CDR2 FQNEAQ (reference sequence). The CDR3 loop spans 12 amino acids. The CDR3 DNA reads as TGTGCCAGCAGCTTATGGGAGGAGACCCAGTACTTC. Its protein product is CASSLWEETQYF. The whole variable domain, filled in from reference TRBV7-9 and TRBJ2-5, reads DTGVSQNPRHKITKRGQNVTFRCDPISEHNRLYWYRQTLGQGPEFLTYFQNEAQLEKSRLLSDRFSAERPKGSFSTLEIQRTEQGDSAMYLCASSLWEETQYFGPGTRLLVL.

On this clone: One end of the junction fails to match germline, which may point to a read error. CDR3 bases: TGTGCCAGCAGTTTGGTTAACAGGGGGCTCATCTTC. Translating gives CASSLVNRGLIF. The J gene is TRBJ1-2, the V gene TRBV6-5; 9 positions match TRBD1. The CDR3 spans 12 residues. Germline values: CDR1 MNHEY, CDR2 SVGAGI.

This clone was seen a handful of times. J is TRBJ2-3 and V is TRBV5-4, with a tentative D call TRBD2 (7 bases). This CDR3 is 14 amino acids long. CDR1 is SGHNT, CDR2 YYREEE, per germline (reference sequence). V dropped 7 bases and J dropped 2 bases, with 14 bases sitting between them. The DNA for the CDR3 is TGTGCCAGCCCCGGAGGGGGGGACACAGATACGCAGTATTTT. Translated: CASPGGGDTDTQYF.

The chain employs TRBV11-2 and TRBJ2-7; TRBD1 matches 7 bases. This CDR3 has 13 amino acids. V lost 3 bases, J lost 3 bases, and 2 bases stayed unmatched. CDR1 is SGHAT and CDR2 is FQNNGV in the germline V gene. The CDR3 coding sequence is TGTGCCAGCAGCTTCGGACAGGACTACGAGCAGTACTTC. This codes for CASSFGQDYEQYF.

The DNA for the CDR3 is TGTGCCAGCTCACCGACAGACAGCAGCAATCAGCCCCAGCATTTT. It yields the protein CASSPTDSSNQPQHF. V and J are TRBV18 and TRBJ1-5; a weak D match, TRBD1 (5 bases). CDR1 is KGHSH and CDR2 is LQKENI in the germline V gene. The ends were cut back, 3 bases at V and 1 base at J, with 10 bases in the middle. The CDR3 covers 15 residues.

The chain couples TRBV28 to TRBJ2-7; D perhaps matches TRBD1 (5 bases). The V and J ends lost 1 base and 4 bases respectively, with 14 bases between them. Germline V gene sequence: CDR1 MDHEN, CDR2 SYDVKM. This CDR3 comprises 15 residues. Written as DNA, the CDR3 is TGTGCCAGCAGTTTATCGACAGACCTTTGGTACGAGCAGTACTTC. The encoded protein is CASSLSTDLWYEQYF.

This clone was counted a single time. The chain uses TRBV5-1 and TRBJ2-5; D might be TRBD1 or TRBD2, each matching 5 bases. Between the trimmed V and J ends, which lost 1 base and 5 bases, there was a span of 18 bases. Per the germline V gene, CDR1 is SGHRS and CDR2 is YFSETQ. This CDR3 is 16 amino acids long. The CDR3 here is CASSLIPRGGGETQYF. The CDR3 bases are TGCGCCAGCAGCTTGATCCCCCGTGGGGGTGGGGAGACCCAGTACTTC.

This chain's CDR3 is CASSEGPEAAQYF. The CDR3 nucleotides are TGCGCCAGCAGTGAAGGGCCGGAGGCGGCGCAGTATTTT. The chain links TRBV10-1 to TRBJ2-3; weak D call: TRBD2 (5 bases). CDR1 is WNHNN and CDR2 is SYGVQD in the germline V gene (reference sequence). This CDR3 contains 13 residues. V lost 3 bases to trimming and J lost 10 bases, with 14 bases between them.

The chain uses TRBV7-2 and TRBJ1-3, with TRBD1 identical over 7 bases. Unmatched junction bases numbered 4, after V lost 5 bases and J lost 0 bases. CDR1 and CDR2 (germline): SGHTA, FQGNSA. The CDR3 is 15 amino acids. CDR3 in amino acids: CASSPYRGSGNTIYF. The CDR3 DNA is TGTGCCAGCAGCCCCTACAGGGGCTCTGGAAACACCATATATTTT.

The CDR3 nucleotides are TGTGCCAGCACCTCGTCTAATTCACCCCTCCACTTT. Amino acid sequence: CASTSSNSPLHF. The chain has TRBV28 and TRBJ1-6; D is unresolved. The V gene's germline CDR1 is MDHEN and CDR2 SYDVKM. The CDR3 contains 12 residues. Deletions cut 7 bases from V and 6 bases from J, with 7 bases between. The full variable domain, in which reference TRBV28 and TRBJ1-6 provide the parts outside the CDR3, is DVKVTQSSRYLVKRTGEKVFLECVQDMDHENMFWYRQDPGLGLRLIYFSYDVKMKEKGDIPEGYSVSREKKERFSLILESASTNQTSMYLCASTSSNSPLHFGNGTRLTVT.

The gene calls are TRBV7-2 and TRBJ1-1, with D perhaps matching TRBD1 (6 bases). CDR1 is SGHTA and CDR2 is FQGNSA in the germline V gene. Trimming removed 5 bases at V and 4 bases at J, with 17 bases between. The CDR3 length is 15 residues. Here the CDR3 DNA reads TGTGCCAGCAGCCTATCTCAGGGGTTAGCCACTGAAGCTTTCTTT. As protein: CASSLSQGLATEAFF.

The J gene is TRBJ2-5, the V gene TRBV6-5, with 8 bases matching TRBD1. The CDR3 spans 13 residues. Germline lookup yields CDR1 MNHEY and CDR2 SVGAGI. V lost 10 bases and J lost 4; bases outside the gene matches: 8. CDR3 sequence: CATSPGTGETQYF. The DNA for the CDR3 is TGTGCCACCTCTCCCGGGACAGGAGAGACCCAGTACTTC.

The chain employs TRBV19 and TRBJ1-1; perhaps TRBD1 as D (5 bases). CDR3 length equals 10 residues. Germline assignment: CDR1 LNHDA and CDR2 SQIVND (reference sequence). The V end was cut by 7 bases, the J end by 11 bases, with 11 bases between. In DNA form, the CDR3 reads TGTGCCAGTATGGCAAAGGGGGCTTTCTTT. This encodes CASMAKGAFF.

This clone was observed a handful of times. The chain couples TRBV5-1 to TRBJ1-3; 10 bases line up with TRBD1. The CDR3 is 16 residues long. After removal of 4 bases from V and 4 bases from J, the junction contained 8 bases not matched to a gene. In germline, CDR1 is SGHRS, CDR2 YFSETQ. The CDR3 coding sequence is TGCGCCAGCAGCCTGACAGGGGGCTCTCGAGGAAACACCATATATTTT. Amino acid sequence: CASSLTGGSRGNTIYF.

This chain uses TRBV4-3 with TRBJ2-5; possibly TRBD2 for D (5 bases). The CDR3 length is 13 residues. CDR1 is LGHNA, CDR2 YSLEER, per germline. V lost 1 base, J lost 7 bases, and 10 bases lay in between. The CDR3 reads CASSQALRGTQYF. For the CDR3, the DNA is TGCGCCAGCAGCCAAGCTCTCCGGGGGACCCAGTACTTC.

The rearrangement uses TRBV2 and TRBJ1-2; 9 bases map to TRBD1. The V gene's germline CDR1 is SNHLY and CDR2 FYNNEI. With V trimmed by 5 bases and J by 7 bases, 8 bases remained unmatched. This CDR3 is built from 14 residues. CDR3 amino acids: CASSKLQGAAGYTF. The CDR3, as DNA: TGTGCCAGCAGTAAATTACAGGGGGCGGCTGGCTACACCTTC.